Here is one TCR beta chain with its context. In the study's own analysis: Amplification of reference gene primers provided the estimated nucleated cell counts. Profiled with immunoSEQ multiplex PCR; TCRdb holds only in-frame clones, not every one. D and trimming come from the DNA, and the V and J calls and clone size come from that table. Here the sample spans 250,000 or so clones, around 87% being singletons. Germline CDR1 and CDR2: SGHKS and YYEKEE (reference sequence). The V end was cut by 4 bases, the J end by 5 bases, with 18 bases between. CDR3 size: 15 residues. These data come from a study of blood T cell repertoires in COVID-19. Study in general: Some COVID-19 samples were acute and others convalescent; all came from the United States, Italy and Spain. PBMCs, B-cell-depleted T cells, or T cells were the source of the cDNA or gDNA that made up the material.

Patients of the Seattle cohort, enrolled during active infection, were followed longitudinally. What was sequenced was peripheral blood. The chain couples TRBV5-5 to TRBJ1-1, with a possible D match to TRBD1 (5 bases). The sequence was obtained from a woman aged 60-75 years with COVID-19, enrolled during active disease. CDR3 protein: CASSPRGLGGTEAFF. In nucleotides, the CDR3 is TGTGCCAGCAGCCCCCGGGGATTGGGGGGTACTGAAGCTTTCTTT.